Each of the 28 T cell receptor beta chains below was sequenced from the same sample in a study of shared clonotypes between healthy human individuals. Method: immunoSEQ multiplex PCR; TCRdb's copy keeps in-frame clones and lacks some. Of 150,000 to 200,000 clones in the sample, about 93% were seen once. Sequenced sample: naive CD4+ T cells sorted from blood. Subset meaning: CD45RA+ positively selected. These TCRs come from a woman under 40 in good health.

This chain connects TRBV19 to TRBJ2-2, with D uncertain. Germline CDR1 reads LNHDA; CDR2 reads SQIVND (reference sequence). V lost 4 bases, J lost 0 bases, and 12 bases lay in between. The CDR3 runs to 16 residues. The DNA of the CDR3 is TGTGCCAGTAGTACCCTGGCGGTCCCGAACACCGGGGAGCTGTTTTTT. It encodes CASSTLAVPNTGELFF.

The V and J genes are TRBV2 and TRBJ1-2; no firm D call. Looked up from germline, CDR1 is SNHLY and CDR2 is FYNNEI. The V end lost 0 bases, the J end lost 5 bases, and 10 bases lay between the germline ends. CDR3 length: 14 amino acids. CDR3 DNA: TGTGCCAGCAGTGAAGCGCAGGCAGGTTATGGCTACACCTTC. Translating it yields CASSEAQAGYGYTF.

The rearrangement links TRBV9 to TRBJ2-1; no reliable D call. The CDR3 contains 16 residues. The V end lost 0 bases, the J end lost 4 bases, and 14 bases lay between the germline ends. CDR1 is SGDLS, CDR2 YYNGEE, per germline. This chain's CDR3 is CASSVGSGHQYNEQFF. The DNA for the CDR3 is TGTGCCAGCAGCGTAGGATCGGGCCACCAATACAATGAGCAGTTCTTC.

The chain uses TRBV7-6 and TRBJ2-2; the match to TRBD2 covers 9 bases. J lost 7 bases, V lost 1 base, and 7 bases had no gene match. There are 16 residues in the CDR3. CDR1 and CDR2 from the germline V gene are SGHVS and FNYEAQ. The CDR3 coding sequence is TGTGCCAGCAGCTTAGGTCGCGGGAGGGCCGGCGGGGAGCTGTTTTTT. This gives the protein CASSLGRGRAGGELFF.

The chain carries TRBV2 and TRBJ2-7; 9 bases align to TRBD1. This CDR3 has 12 amino acids. With V trimmed by 8 bases and J by 4 bases, 3 bases remained unmatched. Germline assignment: CDR1 SNHLY and CDR2 FYNNEI. The CDR3 coding sequence is TGTGCCAGCGGGGGGACAGGGTACGAGCAGTACTTC. Its translation is CASGGTGYEQYF.

The chain employs TRBV4-1 and TRBJ2-5, with D tentatively TRBD2 (5 bases). Matching the DNA end better, TRBJ2-7 makes the J call doubtful. The germline CDR1 and CDR2 sequences are MGHRA and YSYEKL. The CDR3 loop spans 16 amino acids. CDR3 DNA sequence: TGCGCCAGCAGCCAAGGGTTTAACGGGGTTTCCTACGAGCAGTACTTC. It codes for CASSQGFNGVSYEQYF.

The chain links TRBV2 to TRBJ2-2; D not certain. The ends were cut back, 2 bases at V and 0 bases at J, with 10 bases in the middle. This CDR3 is built from 16 residues. The germline V gene has CDR1 SNHLY and CDR2 FYNNEI. DNA for the CDR3: TGTGCCAGCAGTGAATGGGCTGGGACGAACACCGGGGAGCTGTTTTTT. Its translation: CASSEWAGTNTGELFF.

The chain is built from TRBV28 and TRBJ2-6; no reliable D call. Trimming took 2 bases from V and 1 from J, leaving 6 bases between them. The germline V gene encodes CDR1 MDHEN and CDR2 SYDVKM. The length of the CDR3 is 15 residues. The CDR3 sequence: CASSLGFSGANVLTF. In DNA form, the CDR3 reads TGTGCCAGCAGTTTAGGGTTTTCTGGGGCCAACGTCCTGACTTTC. Based on the CDR3 plus reference TRBV28 and TRBJ2-6, the full variable domain is DVKVTQSSRYLVKRTGEKVFLECVQDMDHENMFWYRQDPGLGLRLIYFSYDVKMKEKGDIPEGYSVSREKKERFSLILESASTNQTSMYLCASSLGFSGANVLTFGAGSRLTVL.

This rearrangement joins TRBV5-4 to TRBJ2-7, with 11 positions matching TRBD2. V lost 0 bases to trimming and J lost 3 bases; unmatched junction nucleotides: 5. The CDR3 contains 16 residues. Germline lookup yields CDR1 SGHNT and CDR2 YYREEE (reference sequence). This CDR3 reads CASSLGTSGGYYEQYF. CDR3 DNA sequence: TGTGCCAGCAGCTTGGGAACTAGCGGGGGCTACTACGAGCAGTACTTC.

The chain joins TRBV4-1 to TRBJ2-5, with D perhaps TRBD1 (5 bases). The closer fit of TRBJ2-7 to the DNA end suggests the J call may be wrong. The length of the CDR3 is 16 residues. Germline CDR1 is MGHRA and CDR2 is YSYEKL. CDR3 protein: CASSQGRGLRSYEQYF. CDR3 DNA sequence: TGCGCCAGCAGCCAAGGTAGGGGCCTACGTTCCTACGAGCAGTACTTC.

The chain carries TRBV6-1 and TRBJ1-2, with D possibly TRBD1 on 5 matching bases. The CDR3 extends over 14 amino acids. Germline assignment: CDR1 MNHNS and CDR2 SASEGT. V gave up 5 bases and J gave up 4 bases, with 14 bases separating them. CDR3 loop: CASSTPGYPYGYTF. The CDR3 coding sequence is TGTGCCAGCAGTACCCCAGGGTATCCCTATGGCTACACCTTC.

V and J are TRBV6-5 and TRBJ1-2, with D perhaps TRBD1 (6 bases). V was trimmed by 4 bases and J by 4 bases, leaving 13 bases between them. In germline, CDR1 is MNHEY, CDR2 SVGAGI. This CDR3 is 14 amino acids long. The CDR3 nucleotides read TGTGCCAGCAGTTCCCCACAGGGCGGCTATGGCTACACCTTC. Its translation: CASSSPQGGYGYTF.

The gene calls are TRBV6-6 and TRBJ1-4; 8 nucleotides agree with TRBD1. CDR3 size: 16 residues. The junction had 10 bases not matched to a gene; V was cut back by 2 bases and J by 8 bases. Germline CDR1 MNHNY, CDR2 SVGAGI (reference sequence). The CDR3 spells CASSYNMDRVWEKLFF. The CDR3 bases are TGTGCCAGCAGTTACAATATGGACAGGGTGTGGGAAAAACTGTTTTTT.

This chain joins TRBV5-1 and TRBJ1-1; 7 bases match TRBD1. The germline gives CDR1 SGHRS, CDR2 YFSETQ. With 7 bases clipped from V and 3 bases from J, the junction kept 3 bases outside the gene matches. The CDR3 has 12 amino acids. The CDR3: CASRTGDTEAFF. DNA for the CDR3: TGCGCCAGCCGCACAGGGGACACTGAAGCTTTCTTT.

This chain links TRBV28 with TRBJ1-5; D ambiguous. With 4 bases removed from V and 3 bases from J, the gap between germline ends came to 13 bases. Germline-derived CDR1 and CDR2 are MDHEN and SYDVKM. The CDR3 contains 15 residues. The CDR3 nucleotides are TGTGCCAGCAGTTGGATAGGAGAGTCCAATCAGCCCCAGCATTTT. It yields the protein CASSWIGESNQPQHF.

This clone was seen just once. The V call is TRBV28, the J call TRBJ1-1, with D possibly matching TRBD1 (5 bases). CDR3 length: 18 residues. V was shortened by 1 base and J by 7 bases, with 25 bases between the two germline ends. The V gene's germline CDR1 is MDHEN and CDR2 SYDVKM. The CDR3 DNA sequence: TGTGCCAGCAGTTTATCTATTGCAGGGTCGGTTCCCGCGCGTGAAGCTTTCTTT. As protein: CASSLSIAGSVPAREAFF.

The chain joins TRBV2 to TRBJ2-7; tentatively, D is TRBD1 (7 bases). The CDR3 consists of 15 residues. V was pared by 9 bases and J by 4 bases, with 22 bases between. Germline-derived CDR1 and CDR2 are SNHLY and FYNNEI. The CDR3 is CASLWSVTGRYEQYF. The CDR3 DNA is TGTGCCAGTCTGTGGTCTGTGACAGGGAGGTACGAGCAGTACTTC.

The gene calls are TRBV11-2 and TRBJ2-7, with D perhaps TRBD2 (5 bases). This CDR3 has 16 residues. From germline, CDR1 is SGHAT and CDR2 FQNNGV. The V gene lost 0 bases and the J gene lost 3 bases, with 15 bases spanning the gap. This CDR3 is CASSLDLAGRYYEQYF. For the CDR3, the DNA is TGTGCCAGCAGCTTAGATCTTGCGGGCCGATACTACGAGCAGTACTTC. Full variable domain (outside the CDR3, taken from reference TRBV11-2 and TRBJ2-7): EAGVAQSPRYKIIEKRQSVAFWCNPISGHATLYWYQQILGQGPKLLIQFQNNGVVDDSQLPKDRFSAERLKGVDSTLKIQPAKLEDSAVYLCASSLDLAGRYYEQYFGPGTRLTVT.

The chain joins TRBV30 to TRBJ1-5; 7 bases are shared with TRBD1. Germline lookup yields CDR1 GTSNPN and CDR2 SVGIG (reference sequence). The CDR3 consists of 13 residues. V trimming: 5 bases; J trimming: 6 bases; junction bases outside the gene matches: 7. CDR3 coding DNA: TGTGCCTGGGGGACCGCAGGGGGTCAGCCCCAGCATTTT. Encoded protein: CAWGTAGGQPQHF.

V is TRBV6-5 and J is TRBJ2-7, with a possible D match to TRBD2 (6 bases). V was pared by 8 bases and J by 2 bases, with 13 bases between. CDR3 size: 13 residues. Germline CDR1 MNHEY, CDR2 SVGAGI. The DNA for the CDR3 is TGTGCCAGCGGGACTGCACCAACCTACGAGCAGTACTTC. Protein product: CASGTAPTYEQYF.

This clone was counted only a few times. The V gene is TRBV28, the J gene TRBJ1-1, with D uncertain. The germline V gene has CDR1 MDHEN and CDR2 SYDVKM. Trimming stripped 3 bases from V and 6 bases from J, with 5 bases between. This CDR3 has 11 residues. CDR3 in amino acids: CASSFYAEAFF. CDR3 nucleotides: TGTGCCAGCAGTTTTTACGCTGAAGCTTTCTTT.

This clone has a handful of counts. The rearrangement links TRBV27 to TRBJ2-7, with unresolved D. Germline assignment: CDR1 MNHEY and CDR2 SMNVEV (reference sequence). V lost 5 bases and J 0 bases, leaving 5 bases between the germline ends. The CDR3 is 12 amino acids. This chain's CDR3 is CASSTSSYEQYF. CDR3 bases: TGTGCCAGCAGTACTTCCTCCTACGAGCAGTACTTC.

The rearrangement uses TRBV5-6 and TRBJ1-2; no clear D. V lost 2 bases, J lost 4 bases, and 24 bases lay in between. The CDR3 extends over 18 amino acids. The germline V gene has CDR1 SGHDT and CDR2 YYEEEE. The CDR3 region is CASSLGGRTARPLYGYTF. The CDR3 coding sequence is TGTGCCAGCAGCTTAGGAGGGAGGACCGCACGGCCCCTCTATGGCTACACCTTC. The full variable domain, rest sourced from reference TRBV5-6 and TRBJ1-2, is DAGVTQSPTHLIKTRGQQVTLRCSPKSGHDTVSWYQQALGQGPQFIFQYYEEEERQRGNFPDRFSGHQFPNYSSELNVNALLLGDSALYLCASSLGGRTARPLYGYTFGSGTRLTVV.

The J gene is TRBJ1-2, the V gene TRBV15, with D unresolved. The germline V and J ends were trimmed by 0 bases and 8 bases, with 10 bases remaining between them. Germline V gene lookup returns CDR1 LNHNV and CDR2 YYDKDF (reference sequence). CDR3 size: 13 residues. The CDR3 DNA sequence: TGTGCCACCAGCAGAGATGAGGCGCCCGGCTACACCTTC. Its protein product is CATSRDEAPGYTF.

The gene calls are TRBV5-6 and TRBJ2-5; no reliable D call. The ends were cut back, 0 bases at V and 3 bases at J, with 12 bases in the middle. CDR3 size: 15 residues. Germline V lookup: CDR1 SGHDT, CDR2 YYEEEE. DNA for the CDR3: TGTGCCAGCAGCTTGGCAGGCAGACCAAAAGAGACCCAGTACTTC. It codes for CASSLAGRPKETQYF.

This sequence joins TRBV10-2 and TRBJ2-1, with 11 bases aligning to TRBD2. The CDR3 contains 15 residues. Per germline, CDR1 WSHSY and CDR2 SAAADI. Trimming took 6 bases from V and 5 from J; bases not matched to a gene: 6. This CDR3 is CASRVRLAGNNEQFF. The CDR3 DNA reads TGCGCCAGCAGGGTCAGACTAGCGGGAAACAATGAGCAGTTCTTC.

V is TRBV30 and J is TRBJ2-7; D not resolved. Germline V gene lookup returns CDR1 GTSNPN and CDR2 SVGIG (reference sequence). The V gene lost 5 bases and the J gene lost 6 bases, with 17 bases spanning the gap. The CDR3 is 13 amino acids. The CDR3 DNA sequence: TGTGCCTGGGACGTATTAACCTCTAGCGAGCAGTACTTC. Protein sequence: CAWDVLTSSEQYF.

The chain recombines TRBV19 with TRBJ2-7; D is uncertain. The CDR3 is 13 amino acids. Trimming cost V 0 bases and J 2 bases, with 5 bases left between them. Germline V gene data show CDR1 as LNHDA and CDR2 as SQIVND (reference sequence). CDR3 DNA sequence: TGTGCCAGTAGTATAGACGGAGCCTACGAGCAGTACTTC. This translates into CASSIDGAYEQYF.